The clone carrying this T cell receptor beta chain was seen a single time. It was during active infection that Seattle patients were enrolled and then longitudinally followed. These data come from a study of blood T cell repertoires in COVID-19. Across the whole study: In each case, the material was cDNA or gDNA derived from T cells, B-cell-depleted T cells, or PBMCs.

Clones were read by immunoSEQ multiplex PCR, and TCRdb kept only the in-frame ones, dropping some. The sample has about 87,000 clones, approximately 86% seen once. The sequence was collected from a woman aged 80 or older with COVID-19, enrolled during active disease. Sequenced sample: peripheral blood.

CDR3 region: CASSQLSGGAPNEQFF. The CDR3 DNA follows: TGCGCCAGCAGCCAACTTAGCGGGGGGGCCCCCAATGAGCAGTTCTTC. The V gene is TRBV4-3, the J gene TRBJ2-1; 11 bases are shared with TRBD2. The CDR3 spans 16 residues. Germline lookup yields CDR1 LGHNA and CDR2 YSLEER. With 2 bases clipped from V and 6 bases from J, the junction kept 6 bases outside the gene matches.